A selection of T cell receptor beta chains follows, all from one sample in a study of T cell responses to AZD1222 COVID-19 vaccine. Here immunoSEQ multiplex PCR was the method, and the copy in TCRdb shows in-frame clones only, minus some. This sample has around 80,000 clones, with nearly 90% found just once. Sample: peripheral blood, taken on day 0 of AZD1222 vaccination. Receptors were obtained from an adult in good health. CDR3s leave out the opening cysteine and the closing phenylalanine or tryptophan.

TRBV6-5 ATFTPQENEKLF
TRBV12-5 ASGLVWGGANSPLH
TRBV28 ASSFMLGRGLTGTSGSPTDTQY
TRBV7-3 ASGLAGWTDTQY
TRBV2 ASTEGQGGAF
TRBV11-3 ASSPAGTGELF
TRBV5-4 ASSQDGNYGYT
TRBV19 ASSTGTGNTEAF
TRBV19 ASSIMWTGVQETQY
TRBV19 ASSIQANTGELF
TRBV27 ASRLMGWEGLNTEAF
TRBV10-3 AIRATGDHQPQH
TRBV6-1 ASSDTTGGDIQY
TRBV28 ASSTNQKVYEQF
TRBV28 ASSSDDYSNQPQH
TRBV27 ASSFTGGPYEQY
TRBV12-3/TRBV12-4 ASSREGTQY
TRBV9 ASSVDDTSGNNEQF
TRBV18 ASSPVPGEASEQY
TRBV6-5 ASSYSGTGANYGYT
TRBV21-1 ASGGQIRQPQH
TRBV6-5 ASSYSISTNYGYT
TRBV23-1 ASSQRQGSRNTIY
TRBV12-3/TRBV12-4 ASSRQGDGYT
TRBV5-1 ASSLSDSYNEQF
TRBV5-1 ASSSQGQEGLGYT
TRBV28 ASSSGGTGELF
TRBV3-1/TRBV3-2 ASSHRDPTGELF
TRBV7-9 ASSFPGGRTDTQY
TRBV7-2 ASSSGSINTQY
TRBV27 ASSSQDSYEQY
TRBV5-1 ASSLVQPNYGYT
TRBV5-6 ASSYKAGVMWTGELF
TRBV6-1 ASSEQGENTEAF
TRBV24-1 ATSDYGEQF
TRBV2 ASRVGASLDSPLH
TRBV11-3 ASSLDPGETQY
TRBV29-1 SVEDPRRTGGIYNEQF
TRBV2 ASLRDTSNSPLH
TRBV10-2 ASSAGRGLYGYT
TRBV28 ASSLWGWTEAF
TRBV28 ASSFPQGNTIY
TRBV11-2 ASSPGQDYGYT
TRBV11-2 ASQGQGTSYEQY
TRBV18 ASSSSGTAYEQY
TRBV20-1 SARGTEAF
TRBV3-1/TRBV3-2 ASSQNVAYEQY
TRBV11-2 ASSRDSYNSPLH
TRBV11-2 ASSRRQVGTGELF
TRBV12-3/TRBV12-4 ASSLAGAGEQY
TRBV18 ASSPLRQGGTNEQF
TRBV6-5 ATKAERAAGELF